A selection of T cell receptor beta chains follows, all from one sample in a study of T-cell reconstitution after alpha-beta-depleted transplantation in children. Each CDR3 protein gets one entry after TCRdb re-called the PCR reads with MiXCR. The sample lists under 750,000 distinct CDR3 sequences; roughly 23% were seen once. Sequencing used PBMCs, mostly from graft donor cells, obtained 360 days after TCRalphabeta/CD19-depleted stem cell transplant. The receptors were sampled from a boy in the first two years of life who had a stem cell transplant for acute myeloid leukemia, so the T cells may come from the graft donor. The CDR3 runs from the conserved cysteine through the conserved F or W. Fields, in order: J gene, clone size, D gene, V gene, CDR3 DNA, CDR3 protein. D genes are given only for firm matches. Clone size appears in some rows only: once, few, many, or a class for an expanded clone.

>TRBJ2-5|.|TRBD1|TRBV12-5
TGTGCTAGTGGTTTGCCCGCGGCAGGGGGCGGGGAGACCCAGTACTTC
CASGLPAAGGGETQYF
>TRBJ2-3|many|.|TRBV10-3
TGTGCCATCAAGGACCAGGGAACTAGCACAGATACGCAGTATTTT
CAIKDQGTSTDTQYF
>TRBJ1-6|.|.|TRBV12-3/TRBV12-4
TGTGCCAGCAGTTTACAGGTTAATTCACCCCTCCACTTT
CASSLQVNSPLHF
>TRBJ2-1|many|.|TRBV24-1
TGTGCCACCAGTGATCCGGGGGCTTTAAGCTCCTACAATGAGCAGTTCTTC
CATSDPGALSSYNEQFF
>TRBJ2-5|few|.|TRBV7-7
TGTGCCAGCAGCCCCGTGGGGATCAGGGAGACCCAGTACTTC
CASSPVGIRETQYF
>TRBJ1-5|many|TRBD1|TRBV12-3/TRBV12-4
TGTGCCAGCAGCAAACCGGGACAGGGAGGAATAAAGGGTCAGCCCCAGCATTTT
CASSKPGQGGIKGQPQHF
>TRBJ2-5|.|.|TRBV15
TGTGCCACCAGCAGAGATCGAGCAGGGGTAGAGACCCAGTACTTC
CATSRDRAGVETQYF
>TRBJ2-7|.|.|TRBV6-2/TRBV6-3
TGTGCCAGCAGTTACTCGACAGGACCGTACGAGCAGTACTTC
CASSYSTGPYEQYF
>TRBJ2-2|few|.|TRBV5-6
TGTGCCAGCAGGGCTAGGGTTTCGGGGGAGCTGTTTTTT
CASRARVSGELFF
>TRBJ2-2|.|TRBD2|TRBV4-3
TGCGCCAGCAGCCAAGGGACCAGCGGGGAGGAAGCCGGGGAGCTGTTTTTT
CASSQGTSGEEAGELFF
>TRBJ2-3|.|.|TRBV20-1
TGCAGTGCTAGAGATTTCGGGGTTGGTTTGAGTGCAGATACGCAGTATTTT
CSARDFGVGLSADTQYF
>TRBJ1-1|.|.|TRBV29-1
TGCAGCGTTGAGGGGTCTTTCACTGAAGCTTTCTTT
CSVEGSFTEAFF
>TRBJ2-7|many|TRBD1|TRBV29-1
TGCAGCGTCCAACGACAGGGATACGAGCAGTACTTC
CSVQRQGYEQYF
>TRBJ2-5|many|.|TRBV2
TGTGCCAGCAGTGGTTGGGGAAACCAAGAGACCCAGTACTTC
CASSGWGNQETQYF
>TRBJ2-5|few|.|TRBV7-2
TGTGCCAGCAGCTTAGGGACAGTTTTCCAAGAGACCCAGTACTTC
CASSLGTVFQETQYF
>TRBJ2-3|.|TRBD2|TRBV5-1
TGCGCCAGCAGCCCGAATCCACCTACTAGCGGGGGGGCCTGGTATACGCAGTATTTT
CASSPNPPTSGGAWYTQYF
>TRBJ2-3|.|TRBD1|TRBV28
TGTGCCAGCAGTTTAACGGACAGGGGACCCACAGATACGCAGTATTTT
CASSLTDRGPTDTQYF
>TRBJ2-7|once|TRBD1|TRBV20-1
TGCAGTGCTAGAAAGCGCCCAGGGGGTCGGTACGAGCAGTACTTC
CSARKRPGGRYEQYF
>TRBJ2-1|few|.|TRBV7-6
TGTGCCAGCAGCGACGAGGGACTTTCAGGGGAGGAGCAGTTCTTC
CASSDEGLSGEEQFF
>TRBJ2-3|many|.|TRBV20-1
TGCAGTGTCAGAAGGATTTCAGATACGCAGTATTTT
CSVRRISDTQYF
>TRBJ2-1|few|.|TRBV7-2
TGTGCCAGCAGCCAACGGGACGCCCCGAGGCAGTTCTTC
CASSQRDAPRQFF
>TRBJ1-1|many|.|TRBV2
TGTGCCAGCAGTGAAGGGAGCCACACTGGCACTGAAGCTTTCTTT
CASSEGSHTGTEAFF
>TRBJ2-5|.|.|TRBV9
TGTGCCAGCAGCGTAGCCCACCGAGCGACACAAGAGACCCAGTACTTC
CASSVAHRATQETQYF
>TRBJ2-3|.|TRBD2|TRBV12-3/TRBV12-4
TGTGCCAGCAGTTTTATTGTACGGTGGCGGGGGGCCTCAGATACGCAGTATTTT
CASSFIVRWRGASDTQYF
>TRBJ1-5|.|.|TRBV5-5
TGTGCCAGCAGCGATAGGACCGGCAATCAGCCCCAGCATTTT
CASSDRTGNQPQHF
>TRBJ2-5|many|.|TRBV4-3
TGCGCCAGCAGCCAAGGGGTGGGGGTGTCAGAAGAGACCCAGTACTTC
CASSQGVGVSEETQYF
>TRBJ1-5|.|TRBD1|TRBV12-3/TRBV12-4
TGTGCCAGCACCCTGGGGACAGGGAACAATCAGCCCCAGCATTTT
CASTLGTGNNQPQHF
>TRBJ1-1|.|.|TRBV20-1
TGCAGTGCTAGAGATCTGGACAGCATGAACACTGAAGCTTTCTTT
CSARDLDSMNTEAFF
>TRBJ2-1|.|TRBD1|TRBV7-9
TGTGCCAGCAGTTCTCCCGGGACAGGGCTCAATGAGCAGTGCTTC
CASSSPGTGLNEQCF
>TRBJ1-6|.|TRBD1|TRBV20-1
TGCAGTGCTAGAGACCACAGGGGAGGGGGTTCACCCCTCCACTTT
CSARDHRGGGSPLHF
>TRBJ2-7|many|.|TRBV7-2
TGTGCCAGCAGCTTCCGGGCCCCCTACGAGCAGTACTTC
CASSFRAPYEQYF
>TRBJ2-5|many|.|TRBV24-1
TGTGCCACCAGTGCGTGGCCCCCGGTCCCGCAAGAGACCCAGTACTTC
CATSAWPPVPQETQYF
>TRBJ2-1|few|TRBD1|TRBV6-5
TGTGCCAGCAGTTACCGAACAGGGGCGAGCTCCTACAATGAGCAGTTCTTC
CASSYRTGASSYNEQFF
>TRBJ1-6|many|.|TRBV20-1
TGCAGTGCTAGAGTCCCAAGCAGGGGTTCACCCCTCCACTTT
CSARVPSRGSPLHF
>TRBJ2-7|few|TRBD1|TRBV20-1
TGCAGTGCCGACAGGGGGCAGGACGAGCAGTACTTC
CSADRGQDEQYF
>TRBJ1-1|many|TRBD1|TRBV29-1
TGCAGCGTTGTTGGTAGACAGGGCAACACTGAAGCTTTCTTT
CSVVGRQGNTEAFF
>TRBJ2-1|.|.|TRBV5-1
TGCGCCAGCAGCTTGGGCATGCTCCGACCCGGTAATGAGCAGTTCTTC
CASSLGMLRPGNEQFF
>TRBJ1-5|many|.|TRBV12-3/TRBV12-4
TGTGCCAGCCCCAGGCCCGTAGATAGCAATCAGCCCCAGCATTTT
CASPRPVDSNQPQHF
>TRBJ1-1|many|.|TRBV5-1
TGCGCCAGCAGCTTGTTGGGCACTGAAGCTTTCTTT
CASSLLGTEAFF